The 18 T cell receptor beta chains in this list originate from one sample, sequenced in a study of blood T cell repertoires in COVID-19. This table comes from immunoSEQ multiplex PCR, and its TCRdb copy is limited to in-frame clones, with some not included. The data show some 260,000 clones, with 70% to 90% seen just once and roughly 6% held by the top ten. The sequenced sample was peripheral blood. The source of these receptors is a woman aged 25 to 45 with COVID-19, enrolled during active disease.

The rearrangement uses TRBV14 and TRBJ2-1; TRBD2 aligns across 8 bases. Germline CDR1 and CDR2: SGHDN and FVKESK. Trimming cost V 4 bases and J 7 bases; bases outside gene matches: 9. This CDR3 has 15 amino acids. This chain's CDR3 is CASSPKRLARNEQFF. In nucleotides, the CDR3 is TGTGCCAGCAGCCCTAAGAGACTAGCGAGGAATGAGCAGTTCTTC.

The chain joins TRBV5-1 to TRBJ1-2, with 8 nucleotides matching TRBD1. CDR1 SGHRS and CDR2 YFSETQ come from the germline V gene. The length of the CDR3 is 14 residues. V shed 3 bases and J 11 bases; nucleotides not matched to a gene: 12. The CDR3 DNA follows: TGCGCCAGCAGCTCGGACCGGGACAGGTCCGATTACACCTTC. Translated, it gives CASSSDRDRSDYTF.

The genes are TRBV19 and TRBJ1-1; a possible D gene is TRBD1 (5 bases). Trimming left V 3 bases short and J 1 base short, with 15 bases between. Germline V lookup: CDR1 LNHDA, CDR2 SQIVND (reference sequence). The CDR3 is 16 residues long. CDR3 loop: CASSIGRLRGNTEAFF. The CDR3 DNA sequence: TGTGCCAGTAGTATCGGACGCCTAAGGGGGAACACTGAAGCTTTCTTT.

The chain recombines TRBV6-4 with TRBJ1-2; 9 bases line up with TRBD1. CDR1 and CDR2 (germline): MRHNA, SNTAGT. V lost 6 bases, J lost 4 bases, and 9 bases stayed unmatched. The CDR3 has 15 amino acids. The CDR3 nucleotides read TGTGCCAGCAGCCCCGGGACAGGGCCCCTCTATGGCTACACCTTC. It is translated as CASSPGTGPLYGYTF.

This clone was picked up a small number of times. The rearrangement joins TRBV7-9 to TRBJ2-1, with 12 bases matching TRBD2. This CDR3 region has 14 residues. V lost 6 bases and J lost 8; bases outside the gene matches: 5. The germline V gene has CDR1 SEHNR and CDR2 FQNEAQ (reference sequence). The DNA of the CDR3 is TGTGCCAGCAGAGGACTAGCGGGATCTCATGAGCAGTTCTTC. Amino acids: CASRGLAGSHEQFF. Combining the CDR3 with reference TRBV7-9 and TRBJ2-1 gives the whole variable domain DTGVSQNPRHKITKRGQNVTFRCDPISEHNRLYWYRQTLGQGPEFLTYFQNEAQLEKSRLLSDRFSAERPKGSFSTLEIQRTEQGDSAMYLCASRGLAGSHEQFFGPGTRLTVL.

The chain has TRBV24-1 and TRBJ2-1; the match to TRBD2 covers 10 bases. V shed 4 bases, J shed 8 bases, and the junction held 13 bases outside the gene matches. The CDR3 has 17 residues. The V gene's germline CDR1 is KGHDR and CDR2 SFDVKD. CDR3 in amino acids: CATSDPQLAGRQDEQFF. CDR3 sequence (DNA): TGTGCCACCAGTGACCCCCAACTAGCGGGAAGGCAGGATGAGCAGTTCTTC.

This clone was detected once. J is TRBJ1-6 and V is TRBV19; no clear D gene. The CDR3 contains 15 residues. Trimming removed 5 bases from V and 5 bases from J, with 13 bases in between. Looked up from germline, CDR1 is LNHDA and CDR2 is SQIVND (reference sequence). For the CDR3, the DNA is TGTGCCAGTAGTTCCTTATACAGTGATAATTCACCCCTCCACTTT. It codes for CASSSLYSDNSPLHF.

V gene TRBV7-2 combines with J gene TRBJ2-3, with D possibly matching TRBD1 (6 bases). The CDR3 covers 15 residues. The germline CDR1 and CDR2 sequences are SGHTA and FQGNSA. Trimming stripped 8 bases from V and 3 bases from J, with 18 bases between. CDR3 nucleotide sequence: TGTGCCAGCTCCCAGGTGCAGGGGCGGACAGATACGCAGTATTTT. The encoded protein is CASSQVQGRTDTQYF.

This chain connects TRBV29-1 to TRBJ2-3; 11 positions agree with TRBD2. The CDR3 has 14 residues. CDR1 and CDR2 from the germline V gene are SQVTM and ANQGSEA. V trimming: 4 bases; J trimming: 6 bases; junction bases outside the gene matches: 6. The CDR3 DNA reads TGCAGCGTTGTTAGCGGGGGGGACCCGGATACGCAGTATTTT. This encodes CSVVSGGDPDTQYF.

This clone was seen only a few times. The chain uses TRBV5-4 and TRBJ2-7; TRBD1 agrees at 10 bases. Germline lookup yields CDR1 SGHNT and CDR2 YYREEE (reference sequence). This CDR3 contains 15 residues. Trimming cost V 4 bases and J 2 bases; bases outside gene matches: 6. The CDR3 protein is CASSPGTGVTYEQYF. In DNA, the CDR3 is TGTGCCAGCAGCCCGGGGACAGGGGTAACCTACGAGCAGTACTTC.

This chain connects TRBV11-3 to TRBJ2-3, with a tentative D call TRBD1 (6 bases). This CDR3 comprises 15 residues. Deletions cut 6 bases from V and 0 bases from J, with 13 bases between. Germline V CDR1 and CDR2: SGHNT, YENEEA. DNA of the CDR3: TGTGCCAGCAGACAGGGAGTCCGTAGCACAGATACGCAGTATTTT. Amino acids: CASRQGVRSTDTQYF.

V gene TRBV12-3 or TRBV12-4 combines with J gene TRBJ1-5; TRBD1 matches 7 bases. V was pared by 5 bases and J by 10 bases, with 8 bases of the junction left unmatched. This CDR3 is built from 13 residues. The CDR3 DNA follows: TGTGCCAGCAGTCCACAGGGGTTGAGCCCCCAGCATTTT. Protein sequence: CASSPQGLSPQHF.

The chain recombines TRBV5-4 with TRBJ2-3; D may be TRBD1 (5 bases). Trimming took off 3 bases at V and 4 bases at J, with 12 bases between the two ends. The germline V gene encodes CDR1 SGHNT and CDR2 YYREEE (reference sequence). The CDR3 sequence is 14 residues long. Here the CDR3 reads CASSWNQGPDTQYF. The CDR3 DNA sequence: TGTGCCAGCAGCTGGAATCAGGGCCCAGATACGCAGTATTTT.

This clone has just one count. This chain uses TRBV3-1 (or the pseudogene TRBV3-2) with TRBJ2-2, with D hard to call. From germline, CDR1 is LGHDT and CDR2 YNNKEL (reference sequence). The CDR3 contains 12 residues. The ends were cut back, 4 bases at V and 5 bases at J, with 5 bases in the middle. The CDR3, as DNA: TGTGCCAGCAGCCTCGGGACCGGGGAGCTGTTTTTT. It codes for CASSLGTGELFF.

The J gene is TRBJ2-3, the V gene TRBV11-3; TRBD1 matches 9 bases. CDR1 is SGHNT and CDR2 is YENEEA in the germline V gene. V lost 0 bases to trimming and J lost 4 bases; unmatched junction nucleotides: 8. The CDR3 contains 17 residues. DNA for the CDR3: TGTGCCAGCAGCTTAGAAATTGGGACAGGGCGTTCAGATACGCAGTATTTT. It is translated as CASSLEIGTGRSDTQYF.

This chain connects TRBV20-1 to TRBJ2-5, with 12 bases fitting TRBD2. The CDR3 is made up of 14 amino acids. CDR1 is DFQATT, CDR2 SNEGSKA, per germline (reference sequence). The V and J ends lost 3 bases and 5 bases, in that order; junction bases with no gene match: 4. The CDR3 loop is CSASGLAGLETQYF. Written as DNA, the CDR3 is TGCAGTGCTAGTGGACTAGCGGGACTGGAGACCCAGTACTTC.

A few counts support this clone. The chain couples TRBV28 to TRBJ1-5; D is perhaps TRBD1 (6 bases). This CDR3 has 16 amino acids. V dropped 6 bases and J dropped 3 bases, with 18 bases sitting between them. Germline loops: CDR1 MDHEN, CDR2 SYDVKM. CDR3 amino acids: CASSRGGLSFNQPQHF. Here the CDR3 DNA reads TGTGCCAGCAGCCGGGGGGGGCTTTCCTTCAATCAGCCCCAGCATTTT.

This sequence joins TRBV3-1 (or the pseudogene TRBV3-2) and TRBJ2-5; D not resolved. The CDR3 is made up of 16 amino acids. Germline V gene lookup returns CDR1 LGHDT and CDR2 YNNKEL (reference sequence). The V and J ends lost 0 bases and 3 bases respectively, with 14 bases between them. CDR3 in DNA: TGTGCCAGCAGCCAAGACCTGGGCTTGCTAAAAGAGACCCAGTACTTC. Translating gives CASSQDLGLLKETQYF.